The present entry profiles one T cell receptor beta chain with its context. No antigen is known for it. This entry is derived from a study of T cells in Graves' hyperthyroidism and ophthalmopathy. General observations from the study: A 13 V-J signature model discriminated ophthalmopathy versus stable hyperthyroidism.

Amplification yielded TCR beta CDR3 regions, with RNA transcripts as the source. HTBI primers drove first-round RT-PCR of the TCR CDR3. TCRdb called the multiplex PCR reads again in MiXCR, with one record for every CDR3 protein. The sample consists of hundreds of thousands of distinct CDR3 sequences, less than 25% of them appearing once. The CDR3 has 15 amino acids. V lost 0 bases and J 4 bases, leaving 10 bases between the germline ends. The germline V gene encodes CDR1 MRHNA and CDR2 SNTAGT. Sequencing was performed on blood. The V and J genes are TRBV6-4 and TRBJ2-1, with D possibly TRBD2 on 6 matching bases. This clonotype was sampled from a man aged 25 to 40 with Graves' ophthalmopathy. The CDR3 region has the DNA TGTGCCAGCAGTGACTCTGCGGGGAGATACAATGAGCAGTTCTTC. It codes for CASSDSAGRYNEQFF.